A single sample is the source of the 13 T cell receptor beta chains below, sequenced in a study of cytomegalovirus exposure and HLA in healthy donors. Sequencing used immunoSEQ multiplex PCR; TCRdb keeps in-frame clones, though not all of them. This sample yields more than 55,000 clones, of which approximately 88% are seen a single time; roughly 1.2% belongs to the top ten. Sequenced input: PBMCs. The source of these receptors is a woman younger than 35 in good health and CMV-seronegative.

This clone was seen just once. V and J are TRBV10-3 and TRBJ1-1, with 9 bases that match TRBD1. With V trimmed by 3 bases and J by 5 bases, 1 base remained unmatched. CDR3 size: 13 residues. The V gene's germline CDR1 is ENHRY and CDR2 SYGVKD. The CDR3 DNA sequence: TGTGCCATCAGTGATGGACAGGGGACTGAAGCTTTCTTT. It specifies CAISDGQGTEAFF.

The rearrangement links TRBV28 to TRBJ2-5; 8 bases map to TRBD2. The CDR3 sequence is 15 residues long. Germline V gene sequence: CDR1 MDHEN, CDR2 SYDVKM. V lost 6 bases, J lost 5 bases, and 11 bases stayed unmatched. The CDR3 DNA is TGTGCCAGCAGCGAACATCGGGGGGGGCTGGAGACCCAGTACTTC. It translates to CASSEHRGGLETQYF.

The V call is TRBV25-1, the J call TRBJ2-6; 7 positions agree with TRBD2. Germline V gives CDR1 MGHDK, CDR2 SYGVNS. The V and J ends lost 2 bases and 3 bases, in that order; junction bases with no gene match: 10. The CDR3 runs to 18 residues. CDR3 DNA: TGTGCCAGCAGTGAACTGGGAGGGCTCGACTTTGGGGCCAACGTCCTGACTTTC. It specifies CASSELGGLDFGANVLTF.

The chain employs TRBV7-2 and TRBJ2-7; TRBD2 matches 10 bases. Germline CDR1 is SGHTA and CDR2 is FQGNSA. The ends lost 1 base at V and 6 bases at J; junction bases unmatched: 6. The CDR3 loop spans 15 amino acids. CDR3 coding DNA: TGTGCCAGCAGCTTAGTATTAGGACTAGCGGTCGAGCAGTACTTC. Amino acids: CASSLVLGLAVEQYF.

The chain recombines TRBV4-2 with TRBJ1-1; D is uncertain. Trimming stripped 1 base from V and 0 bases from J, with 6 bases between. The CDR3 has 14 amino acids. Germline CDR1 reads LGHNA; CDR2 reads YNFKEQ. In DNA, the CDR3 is TGTGCCAGCAGCCAAGTATTAATGAACACTGAAGCTTTCTTT. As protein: CASSQVLMNTEAFF.

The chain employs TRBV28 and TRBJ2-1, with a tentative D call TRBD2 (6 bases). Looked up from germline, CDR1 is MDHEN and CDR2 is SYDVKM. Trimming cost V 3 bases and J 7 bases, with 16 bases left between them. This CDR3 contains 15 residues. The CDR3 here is CASSLSGSGVNEQFF. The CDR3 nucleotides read TGTGCCAGCAGTTTGAGCGGGTCTGGGGTTAATGAGCAGTTCTTC.

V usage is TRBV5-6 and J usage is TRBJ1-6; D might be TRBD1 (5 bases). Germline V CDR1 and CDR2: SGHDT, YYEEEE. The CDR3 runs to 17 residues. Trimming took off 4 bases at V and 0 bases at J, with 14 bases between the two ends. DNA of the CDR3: TGTGCCAGCAGCCTTAAACACAGGAGCTCCTATAATTCACCCCTCCACTTT. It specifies CASSLKHRSSYNSPLHF.

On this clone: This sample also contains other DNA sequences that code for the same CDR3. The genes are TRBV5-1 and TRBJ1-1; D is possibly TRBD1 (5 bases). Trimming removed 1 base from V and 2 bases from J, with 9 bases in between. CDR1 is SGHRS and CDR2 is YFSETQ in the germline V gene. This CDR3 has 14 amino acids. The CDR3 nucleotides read TGCGCCAGCAGCTTGAGGCAGGGCAACACTGAAGCTTTCTTT. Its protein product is CASSLRQGNTEAFF.

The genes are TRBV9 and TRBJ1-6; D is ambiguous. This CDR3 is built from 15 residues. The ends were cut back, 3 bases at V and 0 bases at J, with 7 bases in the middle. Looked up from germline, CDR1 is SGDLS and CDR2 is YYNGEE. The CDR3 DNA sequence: TGTGCCAGCAGCGGTAGTAGCTCCTATAATTCACCCCTCCACTTT. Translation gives CASSGSSSYNSPLHF.

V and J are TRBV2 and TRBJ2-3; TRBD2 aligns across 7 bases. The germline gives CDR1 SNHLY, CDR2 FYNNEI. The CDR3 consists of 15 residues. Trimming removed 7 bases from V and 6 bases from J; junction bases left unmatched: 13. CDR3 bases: TGTGCCAGCAATGGGGGGGATGATTTTAGGGATACGCAGTATTTT. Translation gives CASNGGDDFRDTQYF.

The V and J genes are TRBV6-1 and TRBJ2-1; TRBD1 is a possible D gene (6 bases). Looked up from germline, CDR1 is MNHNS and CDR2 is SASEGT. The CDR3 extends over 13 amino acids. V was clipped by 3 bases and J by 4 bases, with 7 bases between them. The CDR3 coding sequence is TGTGCCAGCAGTGACAGGGGATACAATGAGCAGTTCTTC. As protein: CASSDRGYNEQFF.

The CDR3 region is CASSQTHDRGHGYTF. The CDR3 DNA follows: TGCGCCAGCAGTCAAACCCATGACAGGGGGCATGGCTACACCTTC. The J gene is TRBJ1-2, the V gene TRBV23-1; 10 bases line up with TRBD1. TRBV23-1 is labeled an ORF, and its function is uncertain. With 2 bases clipped from V and 6 bases from J, the junction kept 6 bases outside the gene matches. There are 15 residues in the CDR3.

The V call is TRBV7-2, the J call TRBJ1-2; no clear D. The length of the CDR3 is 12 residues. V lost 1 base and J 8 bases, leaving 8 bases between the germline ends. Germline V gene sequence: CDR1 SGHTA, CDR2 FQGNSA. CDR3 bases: TGTGCCAGCAGCTTAGGCGCGTCCGGCTACACCTTC. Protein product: CASSLGASGYTF.